A few counts support the clone carrying this TCR beta chain. The CDR3 totals 17 residues. The ends were cut back, 4 bases at V and 2 bases at J, with 17 bases in the middle. Germline CDR1 is SEHNR and CDR2 is FQNEAQ (reference sequence). This sample was taken from a study of molecular identifiers for immune sequencing clone quantification. MiXCR, run by TCRdb on the PCR reads, gives a single entry per CDR3 protein. The data hold just under 650,000 distinct CDR3 sequences, with just under 20% observed a single time. This clonotype originated in a human donor in good health. Some libraries in this study had Jurkat cell RNA spiked in. The chain has TRBV7-9 and TRBJ1-4; no definite D call. Material: naive CD8+ T cells from blood, with Jurkat cell RNA spiked in. The subset: FACS-sorted CD8+CD4-CCR7+CD45RA+ naive T cells. CDR3 loop: CASSSLGVRATNEKLFF. The DNA of the CDR3 is TGTGCCAGCAGCTCCTTAGGAGTTAGGGCGACTAATGAAAAACTGTTTTTT.